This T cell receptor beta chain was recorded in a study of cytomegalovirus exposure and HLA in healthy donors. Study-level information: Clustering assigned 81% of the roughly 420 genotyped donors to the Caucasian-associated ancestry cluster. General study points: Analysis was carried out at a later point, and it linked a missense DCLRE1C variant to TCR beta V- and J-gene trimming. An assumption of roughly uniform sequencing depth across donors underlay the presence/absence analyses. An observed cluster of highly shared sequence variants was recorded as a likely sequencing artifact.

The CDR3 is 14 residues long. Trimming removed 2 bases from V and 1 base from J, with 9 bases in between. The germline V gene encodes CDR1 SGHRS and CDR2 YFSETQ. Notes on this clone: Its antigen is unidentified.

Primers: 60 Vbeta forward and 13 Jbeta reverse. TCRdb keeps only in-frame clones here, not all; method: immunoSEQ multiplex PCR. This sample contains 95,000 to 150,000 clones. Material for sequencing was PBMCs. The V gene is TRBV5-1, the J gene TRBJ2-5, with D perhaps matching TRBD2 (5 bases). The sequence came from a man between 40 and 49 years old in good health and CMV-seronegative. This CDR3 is CASSLSSTQETQYF. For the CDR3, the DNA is TGCGCCAGCAGCTTATCTAGCACCCAAGAGACCCAGTACTTC.